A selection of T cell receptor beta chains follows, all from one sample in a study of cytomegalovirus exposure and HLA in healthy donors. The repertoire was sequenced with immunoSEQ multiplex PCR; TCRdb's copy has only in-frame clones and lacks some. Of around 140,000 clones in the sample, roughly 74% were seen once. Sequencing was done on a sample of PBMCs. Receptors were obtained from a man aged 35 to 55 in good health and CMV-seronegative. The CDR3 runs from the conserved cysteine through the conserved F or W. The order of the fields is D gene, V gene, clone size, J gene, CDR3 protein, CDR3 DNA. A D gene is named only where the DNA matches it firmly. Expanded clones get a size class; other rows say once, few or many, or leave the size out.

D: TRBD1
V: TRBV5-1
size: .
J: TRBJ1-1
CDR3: CASSQNRDRGIEAFF
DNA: TGCGCCAGCAGCCAGAATCGGGACAGGGGAATTGAAGCTTTCTTT

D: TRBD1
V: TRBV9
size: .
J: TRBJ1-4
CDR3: CASSVGPGTGGAWELFF
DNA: TGTGCCAGCAGCGTAGGGCCCGGGACAGGGGGCGCGTGGGAACTGTTTTTT

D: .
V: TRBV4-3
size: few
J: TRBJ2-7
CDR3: CASSQDKEATEQYF
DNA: TGCGCCAGCAGCCAAGATAAAGAGGCCACCGAGCAGTACTTC

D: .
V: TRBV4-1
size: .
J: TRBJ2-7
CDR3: CASSPGGSYEQYF
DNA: TGCGCCAGCAGTCCAGGTGGCTCCTACGAGCAGTACTTC

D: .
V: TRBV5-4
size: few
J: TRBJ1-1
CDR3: CASSLWPTEAFF
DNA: TGTGCCAGCAGCTTGTGGCCCACTGAAGCTTTCTTT

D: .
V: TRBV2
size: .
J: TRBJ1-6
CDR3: CASSRTDSYNSPLHF
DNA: TGTGCCAGCAGTAGGACTGACTCCTATAATTCACCCCTCCACTTT

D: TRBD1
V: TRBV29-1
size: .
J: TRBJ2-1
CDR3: CSVESQGAKFSPAYNEQFF
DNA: TGCAGCGTTGAATCCCAGGGGGCGAAATTTTCCCCCGCCTACAATGAGCAGTTCTTC

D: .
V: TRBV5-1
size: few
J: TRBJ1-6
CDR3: CASRLGMAIPGSPLHF
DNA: TGCGCCAGCAGACTGGGTATGGCGATCCCAGGTTCACCCCTCCACTTT

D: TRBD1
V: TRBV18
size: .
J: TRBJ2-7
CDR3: CASSPRDSSYEQYF
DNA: TGTGCCAGCTCACCACGGGACAGCTCCTACGAGCAGTACTTC

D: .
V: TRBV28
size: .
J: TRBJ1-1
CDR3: CASSSPRVDTEAFF
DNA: TGTGCCAGCAGCTCACCCAGGGTGGACACTGAAGCTTTCTTT

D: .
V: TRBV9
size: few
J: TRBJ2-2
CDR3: CASSLPGQITGELFF
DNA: TGTGCCAGCAGCTTGCCCGGACAGATCACCGGGGAGCTGTTTTTT

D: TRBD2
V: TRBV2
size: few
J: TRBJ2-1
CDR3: CASRGLAGVNEQFF
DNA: TGTGCCAGCAGGGGACTAGCGGGGGTCAATGAGCAGTTCTTC

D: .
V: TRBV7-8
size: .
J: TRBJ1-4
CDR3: CASSYVRQPNERLFF
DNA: TGTGCCAGCAGCTACGTGAGACAGCCTAATGAAAGACTGTTTTTT

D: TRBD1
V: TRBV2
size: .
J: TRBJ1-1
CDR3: CATAGTVNTEAFF
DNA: TGTGCCACCGCCGGGACAGTGAACACTGAAGCTTTCTTT

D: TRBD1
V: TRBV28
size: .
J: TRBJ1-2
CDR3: CASIKDRGFYGYTF
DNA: TGTGCCAGCATCAAGGACAGGGGCTTCTATGGCTACACCTTC

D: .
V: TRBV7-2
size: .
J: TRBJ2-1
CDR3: CASSLVAGVENEQFF
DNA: TGTGCCAGCAGCTTAGTGGCAGGGGTTGAGAATGAGCAGTTCTTC

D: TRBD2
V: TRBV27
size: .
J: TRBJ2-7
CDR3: CASSFGQGGYYEQYF
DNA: TGTGCCAGCAGTTTCGGGCAGGGAGGGTACTACGAGCAGTACTTC

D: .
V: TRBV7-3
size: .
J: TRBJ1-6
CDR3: CASSLTRESSYNSPLHF
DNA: TGTGCCAGCAGCTTAACTCGGGAGAGCTCCTATAATTCACCCCTCCACTTT

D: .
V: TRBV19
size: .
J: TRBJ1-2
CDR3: CASSPLLNYGYTF
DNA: TGTGCCAGTAGTCCCCTTCTTAACTATGGCTACACCTTC

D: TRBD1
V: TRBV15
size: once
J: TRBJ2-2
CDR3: CATLQGSYTGELFF
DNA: TGTGCCACCCTACAGGGGTCCTACACCGGGGAGCTGTTTTTT

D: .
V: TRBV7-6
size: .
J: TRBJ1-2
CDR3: CASSLAGEGYTF
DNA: TGTGCCAGCAGCTTGGCAGGGGAAGGCTACACCTTC

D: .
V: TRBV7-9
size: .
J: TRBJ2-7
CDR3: CSSSLALPRGGYEQYF
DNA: TGTTCCAGCAGCTTAGCGCTGCCCAGGGGTGGATACGAGCAGTACTTC

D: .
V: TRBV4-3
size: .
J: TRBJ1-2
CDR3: CASSQMFNEGGIANYGYTF
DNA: TGCGCCAGCAGCCAAATGTTCAACGAGGGAGGGATAGCTAACTATGGCTACACCTTC

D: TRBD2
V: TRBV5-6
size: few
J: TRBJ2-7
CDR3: CASSRWGGSYEQYF
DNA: TGTGCCAGCAGCCGTTGGGGGGGGTCCTACGAGCAGTACTTC

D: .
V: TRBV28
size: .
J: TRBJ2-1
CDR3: CASSSQGVGQFF
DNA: TGTGCCAGCAGTTCCCAGGGCGTGGGGCAGTTCTTC

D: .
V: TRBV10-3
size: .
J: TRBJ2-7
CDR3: CAISELPGRSGEQYF
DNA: TGTGCCATCAGTGAGTTACCAGGGAGGTCGGGCGAGCAGTACTTC

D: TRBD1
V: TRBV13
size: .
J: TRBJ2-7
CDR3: CASSRGTGRYEQYF
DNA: TGTGCCAGCAGCCGTGGGACAGGGCGCTACGAGCAGTACTTC

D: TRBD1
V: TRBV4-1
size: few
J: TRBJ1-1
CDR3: CASSQVRTGGNTEAFF
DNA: TGCGCCAGCAGCCAAGTTCGCACAGGGGGCAACACTGAAGCTTTCTTT

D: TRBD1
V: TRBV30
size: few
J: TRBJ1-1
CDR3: CACNRGQSEAFF
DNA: TGTGCCTGTAACAGGGGGCAGTCTGAAGCTTTCTTT

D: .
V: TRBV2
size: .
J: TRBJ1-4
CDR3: CASREHSPGEKLFF
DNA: TGTGCCAGCAGGGAACATAGCCCGGGGGAAAAACTGTTTTTT

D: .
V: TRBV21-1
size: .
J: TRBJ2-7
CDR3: CASLGLMLTGLFYEQYF
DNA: TGTGCCAGCCTCGGCCTGATGCTGACAGGGTTATTCTACGAGCAGTACTTC

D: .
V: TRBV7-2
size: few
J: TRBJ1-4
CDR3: CASSLTGTNEKLFF
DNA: TGTGCCAGCAGCCTGACCGGGACTAATGAAAAACTGTTTTTT

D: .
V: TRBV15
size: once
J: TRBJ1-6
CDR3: CATSTSGVGDSPLHF
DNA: TGTGCCACCAGCACCTCAGGGGTGGGAGATTCACCCCTCCACTTT

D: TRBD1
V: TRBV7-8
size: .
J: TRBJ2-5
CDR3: CASSFGTGFETQYF
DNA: TGTGCCAGCAGCTTCGGGACAGGGTTTGAGACCCAGTACTTC

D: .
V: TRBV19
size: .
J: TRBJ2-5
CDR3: CASSKDGNSETQYF
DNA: TGTGCCAGTAGTAAAGACGGTAATAGTGAGACCCAGTACTTC

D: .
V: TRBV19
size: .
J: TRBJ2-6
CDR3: CATLQGGNSGANVLTF
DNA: TGTGCCACCCTACAGGGGGGGAACTCTGGGGCCAACGTCCTGACTTTC

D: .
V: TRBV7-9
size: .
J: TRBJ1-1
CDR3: CASSYQGLGTEAFF
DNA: TGTGCCAGCAGCTACCAGGGTTTGGGCACTGAAGCTTTCTTT

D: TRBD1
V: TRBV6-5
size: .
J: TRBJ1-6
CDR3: CASSYSIQGARSPLHF
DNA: TGTGCCAGCAGTTACTCGATTCAGGGGGCACGCTCACCCCTCCACTTT

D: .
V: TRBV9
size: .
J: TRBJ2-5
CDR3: CASSRTVQETQYF
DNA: TGTGCCAGCAGCCGGACAGTGCAAGAGACCCAGTACTTC

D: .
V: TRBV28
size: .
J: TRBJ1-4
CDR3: CASSWGATNEKLFF
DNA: TGTGCCAGCAGTTGGGGAGCAACTAATGAAAAACTGTTTTTT

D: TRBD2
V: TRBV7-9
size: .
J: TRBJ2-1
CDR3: CASSPRTSGGPYNEQFF
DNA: TGTGCCAGCAGCCCAAGGACTAGCGGGGGGCCCTACAATGAGCAGTTCTTC

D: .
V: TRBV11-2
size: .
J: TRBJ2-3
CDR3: CASSLLPGVPDTQYF
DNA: TGTGCCAGCAGCTTACTACCGGGGGTCCCAGATACGCAGTATTTT

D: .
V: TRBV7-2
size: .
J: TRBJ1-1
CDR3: CASSAGPEAFF
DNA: TGTGCCAGCAGCGCGGGACCCGAAGCTTTCTTT

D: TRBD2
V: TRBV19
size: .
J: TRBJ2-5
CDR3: CASSIGLFVAGGLQETQYF
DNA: TGTGCCAGTAGTATAGGTTTATTTGTAGCGGGGGGTCTCCAAGAGACCCAGTACTTC

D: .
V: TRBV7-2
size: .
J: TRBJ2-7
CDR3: CASSFKGGAKEQYF
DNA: TGTGCCAGCAGCTTCAAGGGGGGGGCAAAGGAGCAGTACTTC

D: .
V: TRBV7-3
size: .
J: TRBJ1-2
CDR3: CASSQSSDGRSYGYTF
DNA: TGTGCCAGCAGCCAATCTTCCGACGGAAGGAGCTATGGCTACACCTTC

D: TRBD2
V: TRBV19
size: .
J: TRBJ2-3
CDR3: CASSPGGDTQYF
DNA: TGTGCCAGTTCCCCGGGGGGAGATACGCAGTATTTT

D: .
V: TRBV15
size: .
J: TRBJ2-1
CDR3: CATSRGGNEQFF
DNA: TGTGCCACCAGCAGAGGAGGGAATGAGCAGTTCTTC

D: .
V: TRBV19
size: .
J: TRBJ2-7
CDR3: CASSGDGRSYEQYF
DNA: TGTGCCAGTAGTGGAGACGGTCGATCCTACGAGCAGTACTTC

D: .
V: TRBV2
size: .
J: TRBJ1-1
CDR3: CASSEEQLNTEAFF
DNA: TGTGCCAGCAGTGAAGAACAGCTAAACACTGAAGCTTTCTTT

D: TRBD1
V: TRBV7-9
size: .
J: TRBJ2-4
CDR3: CASSFAEQGARGIQYF
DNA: TGTGCCAGCAGCTTCGCGGAACAGGGGGCGCGTGGCATTCAGTACTTC

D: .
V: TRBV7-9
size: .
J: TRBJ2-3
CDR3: CASSLRKGSEDTQYF
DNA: TGTGCCAGCAGCTTACGGAAGGGGTCGGAAGATACGCAGTATTTT

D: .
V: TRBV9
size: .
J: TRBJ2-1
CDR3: CASSTTSHSYNEQFF
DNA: TGTGCCAGCAGCACCACTAGCCACTCCTACAATGAGCAGTTCTTC

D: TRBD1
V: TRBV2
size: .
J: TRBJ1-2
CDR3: CASRGQAFYGYTF
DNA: TGTGCCAGCAGGGGACAGGCTTTCTATGGCTACACCTTC

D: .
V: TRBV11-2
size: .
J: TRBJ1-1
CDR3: CASSFYDSTEAFF
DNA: TGTGCCAGCAGCTTCTACGACAGCACTGAAGCTTTCTTT